What follows are 26 T cell receptor beta chains derived from one specimen sequenced in a study of CD8 T cells in ankylosing spondylitis. Each CDR3 protein is one row after TCRdb ran MiXCR on the 5' RACE reads. The data show some 95,000 distinct CDR3 sequences, about 9% seen once. The specimen was blood, either unsorted or a sorted T cell fraction (not recorded which). All receptors derive from a male donor with ankylosing spondylitis or in good health (not recorded which).

The chain combines TRBV2 with TRBJ2-1, with D possibly matching TRBD2 (6 bases). Trimming removed 10 bases at V and 5 bases at J, with 15 bases between. This CDR3 is 13 amino acids long. Germline V lookup: CDR1 SNHLY, CDR2 FYNNEI. DNA of the CDR3: TGTGCCACTATAGGCAGGGAGGACAATGAGCAGTTCTTC. It is translated as CATIGREDNEQFF. Supplemented by reference TRBV2 and TRBJ2-1, the full variable domain reads EPEVTQTPSHQVTQMGQEVILRCVPISNHLYFYWYRQILGQKVEFLVSFYNNEISEKSEIFDDQFSVERPDGSNFTLKIRSTKLEDSAMYFCATIGREDNEQFFGPGTRLTVL.

This clonotype was picked up many times. The CDR3: CSASRRRQGYTF. CDR3 bases: TGCAGTGCTAGCCGTCGACGACAGGGCTACACCTTC. This chain connects TRBV20-1 to TRBJ1-2, with D maybe TRBD1 (5 bases). CDR1 is DFQATT and CDR2 is SNEGSKA in the germline V gene (reference sequence). This CDR3 comprises 12 residues. Trimming stripped 3 bases from V and 8 bases from J, with 13 bases between.

This clonotype has at least ten counts. The J gene is TRBJ1-4, the V gene TRBV20-1; TRBD1 agrees at 8 bases. The germline gives CDR1 DFQATT, CDR2 SNEGSKA (reference sequence). V dropped 0 bases and J dropped 6; count of bases not matched to a gene: 9. CDR3 size: 16 residues. The CDR3 DNA reads TGCAGTGCTAGAGATCGGAGGCTGGACAGGGATGAAAAACTGTTTTTT. Its protein is CSARDRRLDRDEKLFF.

This clonotype has at least ten counts. The chain employs TRBV5-6 and TRBJ2-1; no definite D call. This CDR3 is 11 amino acids long. V was trimmed by 5 bases and J by 10 bases, leaving 10 bases between them. Germline CDR1 reads SGHDT; CDR2 reads YYEEEE. CDR3 protein: CASSRLLEQFF. CDR3 DNA sequence: TGTGCCAGCAGTCGATTGTTGGAGCAGTTCTTC.

At least ten counts were recorded for this clonotype. The genes are TRBV2 and TRBJ1-1, with unresolved D. In germline, CDR1 is SNHLY, CDR2 FYNNEI. CDR3 length: 12 residues. Trimming cost V 5 bases and J 11 bases, with 15 bases left between them. The CDR3 region is CASSPAHVLAFF. The CDR3 DNA is TGTGCCAGCAGTCCCGCACACGTTCTGGCTTTCTTT.

This clonotype was counted only a few times. Compared with germline, one end of the junction differs, possibly owing to a read error. The genes are TRBV2 and TRBJ2-1; TRBD2 agrees at 14 bases. The germline V gene encodes CDR1 SNHLY and CDR2 FYNNEI. CDR3 size: 18 residues. CDR3 in amino acids: CARSLGWTSGGHGNEQFF. In DNA form, the CDR3 reads TGTGCCCGCAGTCTGGGGTGGACTAGCGGGGGGCATGGCAATGAGCAGTTCTTC.

There are many counts of this clonotype. The chain recombines TRBV2 with TRBJ2-4; D is unclear. V was pared by 7 bases and J by 0 bases, with 13 bases between. Germline CDR1 SNHLY, CDR2 FYNNEI. This CDR3 region has 15 residues. In DNA, the CDR3 is TGTGCCAGCACGACGGATAATCTAGCCAAAAACATTCAGTACTTC. The encoded protein is CASTTDNLAKNIQYF.

V is TRBV13 and J is TRBJ2-7; D gene ambiguous. V lost 4 bases and J 0 bases, leaving 16 bases between the germline ends. The CDR3 is 16 amino acids. The germline V gene encodes CDR1 PRHDT and CDR2 FYEKMQ (reference sequence). The CDR3, as DNA: TGTGCCAGCAGCTCCCCCCGGCAAGGCCCCTCCTACGAGCAGTACTTC. Translated, it gives CASSSPRQGPSYEQYF.

This clonotype was recorded many times. This chain connects TRBV7-9 to TRBJ2-7; D is undetermined. V shed 4 bases and J shed 2 bases, with 15 bases lying between them. The CDR3 has 15 residues. In germline, CDR1 is SEHNR, CDR2 FQNEAQ (reference sequence). CDR3 nucleotide sequence: TGTGCCAGCAGCTACGGACCAAAACATACCTACGAGCAGTACTTC. Encoded protein: CASSYGPKHTYEQYF.

The table lists this clonotype with many counts. The rearrangement joins TRBV29-1 to TRBJ2-5; perhaps TRBD2 as D (6 bases). Germline V CDR1 and CDR2: SQVTM, ANQGSEA. The CDR3 is 15 amino acids. V was shortened by 0 bases and J by 5 bases, with 16 bases between the two germline ends. CDR3 amino acids: CSVEDAGPKRETQYF. Written as DNA, the CDR3 is TGCAGCGTTGAAGACGCGGGACCGAAACGGGAGACCCAGTACTTC. Combining the CDR3 with reference TRBV29-1 and TRBJ2-5 gives the whole variable domain SAVISQKPSRDICQRGTSLTIQCQVDSQVTMMFWYRQQPGQSLTLIATANQGSEATYESGFVIDKFPISRPNLTFSTLTVSNMSPEDSSIYLCSVEDAGPKRETQYFGPGTRLLVL.

At least ten counts were recorded for this clonotype. The J gene is TRBJ1-4, the V gene TRBV6-2 or TRBV6-3; no clear D gene. This CDR3 is built from 15 residues. Trimming removed 6 bases at V and 5 bases at J, with 16 bases between. In germline, CDR1 is MNHEY, CDR2 SVGEGT. The CDR3 sequence: CASSYKQERNEKLFF. CDR3 nucleotide sequence: TGTGCCAGCAGCTACAAGCAGGAGAGGAATGAAAAACTGTTTTTT.

This clonotype was recorded many times. This sequence joins TRBV20-1 and TRBJ2-1; D uncertain. The CDR3 has 12 amino acids. Germline CDR1 DFQATT, CDR2 SNEGSKA (reference sequence). Deletions cut 2 bases from V and 3 bases from J, with 5 bases between. DNA for the CDR3: TGCAGTGCTAGACAGAACTACAATGAGCAGTTCTTC. It encodes CSARQNYNEQFF.

This clonotype was seen many times. CDR3 loop: CASSVPGGQETQYF. Written as DNA, the CDR3 is TGTGCCAGCAGCGTTCCAGGGGGCCAAGAGACCCAGTACTTC. The chain couples TRBV5-5 to TRBJ2-5; 7 bases align to TRBD1. Trimming at V came to 4 bases and at J to 1 base, leaving 4 bases not matched to a gene. The V gene's germline CDR1 is SGHKS and CDR2 YYEKEE (reference sequence). This CDR3 region has 14 residues.

There are many counts of this clonotype. J is TRBJ2-3 and V is TRBV12-3 or TRBV12-4; TRBD1 is a possible D gene (5 bases). Trimming left V 5 bases short and J 3 bases short, with 12 bases between. The CDR3 is 14 amino acids. CDR3: CASSRRVQTDTQYF. The CDR3 nucleotides are TGTGCCAGCAGTCGCAGGGTGCAAACAGATACGCAGTATTTT.

This clonotype has at least ten counts. This chain connects TRBV5-1 to TRBJ1-4; weak D call: TRBD1 (5 bases). The V gene lost 4 bases and the J gene lost 8 bases, with 24 bases spanning the gap. From germline, CDR1 is SGHRS and CDR2 YFSETQ. The CDR3 runs 17 residues. The CDR3 region is CASSTGGADSGGEKLFF. The CDR3 DNA is TGCGCCAGCAGCACCGGGGGAGCGGATTCAGGAGGCGAAAAACTGTTTTTT.

The CDR3 reads CASTSGQGAILDEQYF. The CDR3 bases are TGTGCCAGTACCTCCGGACAGGGGGCGATTTTGGATGAGCAGTACTTC. V and J are TRBV19 and TRBJ2-7; TRBD1 matches 11 bases. CDR1 is LNHDA, CDR2 SQIVND, per germline (reference sequence). After removal of 7 bases from V and 7 bases from J, the junction contained 15 bases not matched to a gene. The CDR3 is 16 amino acids.

This rearrangement joins TRBV7-6 to TRBJ2-1, with D possibly TRBD1 on 5 matching bases. From germline, CDR1 is SGHVS and CDR2 FNYEAQ. This CDR3 spans 12 amino acids. The V and J ends lost 4 bases and 8 bases respectively, with 9 bases between them. CDR3 nucleotides: TGTGCCAGCAGCTCCAGGGCTGATGAGCAGTTCTTC. It codes for CASSSRADEQFF. Combining the CDR3 with reference TRBV7-6 and TRBJ2-1 gives the whole variable domain GAGVSQSPRYKVTKRGQDVALRCDPISGHVSLYWYRQALGQGPEFLTYFNYEAQQDKSGLPNDRFSAERPEGSISTLTIQRTEQRDSAMYRCASSSRADEQFFGPGTRLTVL.

In its sample, this clonotype was seen many times. The chain carries TRBV7-6 and TRBJ2-2; D is uncertain. V shed 1 base and J shed 7 bases, with 16 bases lying between them. Germline CDR1 and CDR2: SGHVS and FNYEAQ. CDR3 length: 16 residues. The CDR3 is CASSLGVETGRGELFF. The CDR3 DNA sequence: TGTGCCAGCAGCTTAGGGGTCGAGACTGGCCGCGGGGAGCTGTTTTTT.

This clonotype was counted ten times or more. This chain links TRBV6-5 with TRBJ2-5, with 7 bases that match TRBD1. The germline gives CDR1 MNHEY, CDR2 SVGAGI. The CDR3 is 16 residues long. V shed 0 bases, J shed 3 bases, and the junction held 7 bases outside the gene matches. The CDR3 DNA sequence: TGTGCCAGCAGTTACTCACCCCCAGGGGGTAAAGAGACCCAGTACTTC. This codes for CASSYSPPGGKETQYF.

This clonotype showed up just a few times. The chain couples TRBV28 to TRBJ2-5; maybe TRBD2 (5 bases). Looked up from germline, CDR1 is MDHEN and CDR2 is SYDVKM. The CDR3 totals 14 residues. The V and J ends lost 7 bases and 5 bases respectively, with 17 bases between them. CDR3 amino acids: CASMDSEIRETQYF. The CDR3 DNA reads as TGTGCCAGCATGGACTCGGAGATTAGGGAGACCCAGTACTTC.

The chain is built from TRBV5-4 and TRBJ2-7; D is unclear. This CDR3 comprises 13 residues. The germline gives CDR1 SGHNT, CDR2 YYREEE (reference sequence). Trimming cost V 4 bases and J 2 bases, with 10 bases left between them. CDR3 loop: CASSPWPTYEQYF. The DNA for the CDR3 is TGTGCCAGCAGCCCTTGGCCCACCTACGAGCAGTACTTC.

This clonotype was observed many times. The J gene is TRBJ2-7, the V gene TRBV9; tentative D call: TRBD1 (6 bases). Trimming left V 7 bases short and J 0 bases short, with 11 bases between. The CDR3 consists of 13 residues. Germline V gene lookup returns CDR1 SGDLS and CDR2 YYNGEE. CDR3 residues: CASGGTSSYEQYF. The DNA of the CDR3 is TGTGCCAGCGGGGGCACGAGCTCCTACGAGCAGTACTTC.

The chain carries TRBV3-1 and TRBJ2-3, with unresolved D. CDR3 length: 15 residues. Germline values: CDR1 LGHDT, CDR2 YNNKEL (reference sequence). V was shortened by 2 bases and J by 0 bases, with 9 bases between the two germline ends. The CDR3 reads CASSQNSFSTDTQYF. DNA of the CDR3: TGTGCCAGCAGCCAAAATTCTTTTAGCACAGATACGCAGTATTTT.

This clonotype has just a few counts. The chain joins TRBV4-2 to TRBJ1-2, with a tentative D call TRBD1 (5 bases). The CDR3 has 15 amino acids. The V end was cut by 4 bases, the J end by 0 bases, with 12 bases between. Looked up from germline, CDR1 is LGHNA and CDR2 is YNFKEQ. The CDR3 nucleotides read TGTGCCAGCAGCCCCCAGACAGACCCTAACTATGGCTACACCTTC. Protein product: CASSPQTDPNYGYTF.

At least ten counts were recorded for this clonotype. The V call is TRBV10-2, the J call TRBJ2-7; no definite D call. Trimming took off 2 bases at V and 3 bases at J, with 8 bases between the two ends. Germline values: CDR1 WSHSY, CDR2 SAAADI. The CDR3 covers 13 residues. This CDR3 reads CASSEAEFYEQYF. CDR3 in DNA: TGCGCCAGCAGTGAGGCGGAGTTCTACGAGCAGTACTTC.

This clonotype was recorded at least ten times. This chain joins TRBV28 and TRBJ1-1, with D possibly TRBD1 on 5 matching bases. From germline, CDR1 is MDHEN and CDR2 SYDVKM. CDR3 size: 16 residues. V was trimmed by 8 bases and J by 3 bases, leaving 22 bases between them. In DNA, the CDR3 is TGTGCCAGCCCGCCGCTCTCGGGGGGTGGGGACACTGAAGCTTTCTTT. It translates to CASPPLSGGGDTEAFF.